This T cell receptor (beta chain) was sequenced for a study of identical twins. Study-wide points: Analyses based on zero insertions could be partly confounded by invariant MAIT and iNKT cells. Reduced insertions were recorded for abundant cord blood beta clonotypes, with no such pattern in memory repertoires.

This clonotype was observed a few times. Its antigen remains unknown. V was pared by 1 base and J by 7 bases, with 13 bases of the junction left unmatched. The CDR3 runs to 17 residues. CDR1 is LNHNV, CDR2 YYDKDF, per germline (reference sequence). MiXCR was run by TCRdb on the 5' RACE reads, yielding one entry per CDR3 protein. This table has 500,000 to 600,000 distinct CDR3 sequences, 22% appearing once. The sample also formed part of further work on T cells expressing NK-cell markers. That paper adds: The authors sequenced eight donors, of whom seven were HCMV-seropositive and one was seronegative.

The sample consisted of CD4+ T cells sorted from blood. This chain uses TRBV15 with TRBJ2-3, with 8 bases identical to TRBD2. The clonotype originates from a woman under 30 in good health. Here the CDR3 reads CATSRGESGSWAYTQYF. CDR3 coding DNA: TGTGCCACCAGCAGAGGAGAGAGCGGGAGTTGGGCCTATACGCAGTATTTT.